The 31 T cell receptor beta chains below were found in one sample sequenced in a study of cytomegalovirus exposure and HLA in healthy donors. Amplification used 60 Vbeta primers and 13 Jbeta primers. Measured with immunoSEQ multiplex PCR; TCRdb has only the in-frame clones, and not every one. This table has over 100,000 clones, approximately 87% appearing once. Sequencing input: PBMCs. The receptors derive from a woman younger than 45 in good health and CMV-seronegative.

In DNA form, the CDR3 reads TGTGCCAGCAGTCCACTCCCTCGGGATGGCTACACCTTC. Protein product: CASSPLPRDGYTF. This rearrangement joins TRBV28 to TRBJ1-2; D is undetermined. Germline-derived CDR1 and CDR2 are MDHEN and SYDVKM. This CDR3 spans 13 amino acids. V shed 5 bases and J shed 6 bases, with 13 bases lying between them.

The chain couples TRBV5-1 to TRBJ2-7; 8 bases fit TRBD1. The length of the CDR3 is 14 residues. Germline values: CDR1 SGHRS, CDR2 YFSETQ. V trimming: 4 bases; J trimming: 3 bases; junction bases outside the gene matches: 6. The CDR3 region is CASSPGQAFYEQYF. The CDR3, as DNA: TGCGCCAGCAGCCCGGGACAGGCTTTCTACGAGCAGTACTTC.

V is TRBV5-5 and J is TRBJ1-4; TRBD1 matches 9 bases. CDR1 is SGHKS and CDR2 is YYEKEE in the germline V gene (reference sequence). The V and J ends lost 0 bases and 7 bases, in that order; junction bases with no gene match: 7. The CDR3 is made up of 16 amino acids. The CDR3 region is CASSLDAGTGREKLFF. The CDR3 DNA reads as TGTGCCAGCAGCTTGGACGCCGGGACAGGGCGTGAAAAACTGTTTTTT. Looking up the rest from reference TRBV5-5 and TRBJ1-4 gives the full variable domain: DAGVTQSPTHLIKTRGQQVTLRCSPISGHKSVSWYQQVLGQGPQFIFQYYEKEERGRGNFPDRFSARQFPNYSSELNVNALLLGDSALYLCASSLDAGTGREKLFFGSGTQLSVL.

CDR3: CASRSTVGLNYGYTF. The CDR3 DNA follows: TGTGCCAGCAGATCGACAGTTGGGCTAAACTATGGCTACACCTTC. This sequence joins TRBV5-5 and TRBJ1-2, with D maybe TRBD1 (5 bases). The CDR3 has 15 residues. Per the germline V gene, CDR1 is SGHKS and CDR2 is YYEKEE (reference sequence). V lost 5 bases and J 2 bases, leaving 16 bases between the germline ends.

The CDR3 is CASSEFRGYTSYEQYF. The CDR3 DNA reads as TGTGCCAGCAGTGAATTCCGGGGTTACACCTCCTACGAGCAGTACTTC. The J gene is TRBJ2-7, the V gene TRBV6-1; D is possibly TRBD2 (5 bases). CDR3 length: 16 amino acids. Germline V CDR1 and CDR2: MNHNS, SASEGT. V lost 2 bases and J 0 bases, leaving 14 bases between the germline ends.

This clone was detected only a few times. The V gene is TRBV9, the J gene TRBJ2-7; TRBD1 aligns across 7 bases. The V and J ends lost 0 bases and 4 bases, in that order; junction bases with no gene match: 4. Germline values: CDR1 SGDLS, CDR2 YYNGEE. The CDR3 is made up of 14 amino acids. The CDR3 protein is CASSVGGTDYEQYF. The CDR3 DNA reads TGTGCCAGCAGCGTAGGAGGGACAGATTACGAGCAGTACTTC.

The chain's CDR3 is CASSQRQGVIYGYTF. The CDR3 coding sequence is TGTGCCAGCAGCCAAAGACAGGGGGTCATCTATGGCTACACCTTC. The chain recombines TRBV4-2 with TRBJ1-2; 9 bases match TRBD1. The junction had 5 bases not matched to a gene; V was cut back by 2 bases and J by 4 bases. The CDR3 spans 15 residues. CDR1 LGHNA and CDR2 YNFKEQ come from the germline V gene.

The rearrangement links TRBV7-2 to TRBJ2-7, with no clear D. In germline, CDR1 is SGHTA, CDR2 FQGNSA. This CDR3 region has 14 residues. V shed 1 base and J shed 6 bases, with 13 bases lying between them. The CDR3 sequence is CASSLVQPAVEQYF. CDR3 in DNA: TGTGCCAGCAGCTTAGTACAGCCCGCTGTCGAGCAGTACTTC. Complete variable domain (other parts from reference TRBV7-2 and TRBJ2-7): GAGVSQSPSNKVTEKGKDVELRCDPISGHTALYWYRQSLGQGLEFLIYFQGNSAPDKSGLPSDRFSAERTGGSVSTLTIQRTQQEDSAVYLCASSLVQPAVEQYFGPGTRLTVT.

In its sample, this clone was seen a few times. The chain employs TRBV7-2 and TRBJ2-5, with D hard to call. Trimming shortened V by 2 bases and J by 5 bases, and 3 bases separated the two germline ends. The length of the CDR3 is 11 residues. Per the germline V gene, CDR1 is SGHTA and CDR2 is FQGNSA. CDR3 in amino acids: CASSLQETQYF. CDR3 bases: TGTGCCAGCAGCTTACAGGAGACCCAGTACTTC.

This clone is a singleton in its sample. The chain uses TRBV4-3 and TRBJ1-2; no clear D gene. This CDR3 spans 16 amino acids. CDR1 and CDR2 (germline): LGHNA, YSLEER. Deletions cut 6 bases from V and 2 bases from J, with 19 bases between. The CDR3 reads CASSPDHTGMNYGYTF. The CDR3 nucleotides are TGCGCCAGCAGTCCTGACCATACCGGGATGAACTATGGCTACACCTTC.

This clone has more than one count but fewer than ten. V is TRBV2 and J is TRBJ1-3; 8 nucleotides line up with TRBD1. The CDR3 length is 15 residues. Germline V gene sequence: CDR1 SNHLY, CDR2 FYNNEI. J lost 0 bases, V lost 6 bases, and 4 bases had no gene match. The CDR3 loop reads CASSRQGSSGNTIYF. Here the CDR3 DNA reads TGTGCCAGCAGCCGACAGGGGAGCTCTGGAAACACCATATATTTT.

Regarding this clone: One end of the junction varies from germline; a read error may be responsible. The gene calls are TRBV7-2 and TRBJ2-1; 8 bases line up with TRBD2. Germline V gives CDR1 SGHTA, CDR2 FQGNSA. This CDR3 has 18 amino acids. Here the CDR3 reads CASSLRSVGTRGRPPTVF. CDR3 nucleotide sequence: TGTGCCAGCAGCTTAAGGAGCGTGGGGACTAGGGGGAGGCCCCCCACGGTCTTC.

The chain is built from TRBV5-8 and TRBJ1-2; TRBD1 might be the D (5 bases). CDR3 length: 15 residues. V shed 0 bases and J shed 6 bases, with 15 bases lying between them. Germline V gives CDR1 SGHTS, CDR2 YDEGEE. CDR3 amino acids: CASSLVQAGGDGYTF. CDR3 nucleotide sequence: TGTGCCAGCAGCTTGGTCCAGGCCGGAGGGGATGGCTACACCTTC.

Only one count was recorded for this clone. CDR3 nucleotides: TGCGCCAGCAGCTTGGCCGAGCGAGAGACCCAGTACTTC. Its translation: CASSLAERETQYF. The rearrangement joins TRBV5-1 to TRBJ2-5; the D is unclear. V dropped 0 bases and J dropped 4 bases, with 7 bases sitting between them. This CDR3 region has 13 residues. Germline CDR1 is SGHRS and CDR2 is YFSETQ. Together with reference TRBV5-1 and TRBJ2-5, the CDR3 gives the full variable domain: KAGVTQTPRYLIKTRGQQVTLSCSPISGHRSVSWYQQTPGQGLQFLFEYFSETQRNKGNFPGRFSGRQFSNSRSEMNVSTLELGDSALYLCASSLAERETQYFGPGTRLLVL.

CDR3 in DNA: TGTGCCAGCAGTTTAGCAGGGGGCGGGTGGGATACGCAGTATTTT. Its translation is CASSLAGGGWDTQYF. The chain has TRBV27 and TRBJ2-3, with 8 bases fitting TRBD1. V trimming: 2 bases; J trimming: 6 bases; junction bases outside the gene matches: 7. Germline lookup yields CDR1 MNHEY and CDR2 SMNVEV (reference sequence). The CDR3 has 15 residues.

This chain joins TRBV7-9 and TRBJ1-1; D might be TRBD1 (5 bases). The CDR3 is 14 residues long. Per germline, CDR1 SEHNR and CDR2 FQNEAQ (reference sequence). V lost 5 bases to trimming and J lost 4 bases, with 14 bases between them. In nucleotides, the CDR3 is TGTGCCAGCAGCCCTTGGGCAGGGCCCACTGAAGCTTTCTTT. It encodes CASSPWAGPTEAFF. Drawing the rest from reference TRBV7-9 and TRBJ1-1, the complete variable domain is DTGVSQNPRHKITKRGQNVTFRCDPISEHNRLYWYRQTLGQGPEFLTYFQNEAQLEKSRLLSDRFSAERPKGSFSTLEIQRTEQGDSAMYLCASSPWAGPTEAFFGQGTRLTVV.

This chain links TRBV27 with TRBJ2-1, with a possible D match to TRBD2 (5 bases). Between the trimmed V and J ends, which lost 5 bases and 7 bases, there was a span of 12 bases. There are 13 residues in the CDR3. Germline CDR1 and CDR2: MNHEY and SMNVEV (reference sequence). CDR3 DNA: TGTGCCAGCAGTCTTGGGAGTGGGAATGAGCAGTTCTTC. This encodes CASSLGSGNEQFF.

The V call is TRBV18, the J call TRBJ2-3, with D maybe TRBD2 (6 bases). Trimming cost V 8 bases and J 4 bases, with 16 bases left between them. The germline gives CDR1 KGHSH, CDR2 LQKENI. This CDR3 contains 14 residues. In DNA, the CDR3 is TGTGCCAGCGGCCCTGCGGGAATTCCAGATACGCAGTATTTT. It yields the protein CASGPAGIPDTQYF.

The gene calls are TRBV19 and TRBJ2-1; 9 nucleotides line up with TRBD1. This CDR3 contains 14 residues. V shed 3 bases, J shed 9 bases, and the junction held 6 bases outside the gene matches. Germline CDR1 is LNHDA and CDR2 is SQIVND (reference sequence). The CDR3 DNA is TGTGCCAGTAGTATTATCGGGACAGGGTTTGAGCAGTTCTTC. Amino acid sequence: CASSIIGTGFEQFF.

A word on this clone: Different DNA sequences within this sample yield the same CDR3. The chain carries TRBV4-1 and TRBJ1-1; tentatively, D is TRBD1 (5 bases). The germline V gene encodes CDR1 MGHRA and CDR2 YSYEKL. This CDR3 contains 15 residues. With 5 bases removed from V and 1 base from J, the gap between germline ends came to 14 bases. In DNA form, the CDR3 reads TGCGCCAGCAGCTATCGTCAGGGTAAGAACACTGAAGCTTTCTTT. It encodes CASSYRQGKNTEAFF.

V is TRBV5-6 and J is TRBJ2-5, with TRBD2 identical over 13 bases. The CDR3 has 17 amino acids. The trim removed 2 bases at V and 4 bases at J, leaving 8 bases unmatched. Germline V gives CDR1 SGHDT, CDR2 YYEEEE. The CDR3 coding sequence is TGTGCCAGCAGCTTCAGACTAGCGGGAGGTTTGGGAGAGACCCAGTACTTC. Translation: CASSFRLAGGLGETQYF.

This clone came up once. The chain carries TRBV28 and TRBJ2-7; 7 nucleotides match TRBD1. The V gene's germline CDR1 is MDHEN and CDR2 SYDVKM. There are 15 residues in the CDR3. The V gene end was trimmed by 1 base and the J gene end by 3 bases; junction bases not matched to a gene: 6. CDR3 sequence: CASSLLGDRVYEQYF. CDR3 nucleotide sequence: TGTGCCAGCAGTTTATTGGGTGACAGGGTCTACGAGCAGTACTTC.

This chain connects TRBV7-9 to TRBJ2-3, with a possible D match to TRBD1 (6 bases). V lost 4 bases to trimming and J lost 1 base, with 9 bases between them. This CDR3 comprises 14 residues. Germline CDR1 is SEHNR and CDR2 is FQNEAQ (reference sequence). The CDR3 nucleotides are TGTGCCAGCAGCTCGCGACAGGGCACAGATACGCAGTATTTT. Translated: CASSSRQGTDTQYF.

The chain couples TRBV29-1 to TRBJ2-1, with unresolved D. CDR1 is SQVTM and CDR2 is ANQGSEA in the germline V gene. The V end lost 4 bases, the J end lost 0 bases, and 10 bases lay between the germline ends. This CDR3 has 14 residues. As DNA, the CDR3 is TGCAGCGTTGTGATATTAGACTCCTACAATGAGCAGTTCTTC. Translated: CSVVILDSYNEQFF.

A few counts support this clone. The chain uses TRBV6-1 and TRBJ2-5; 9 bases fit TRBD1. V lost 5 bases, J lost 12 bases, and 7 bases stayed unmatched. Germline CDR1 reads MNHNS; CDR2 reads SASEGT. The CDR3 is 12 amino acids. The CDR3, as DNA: TGTGCCAGCAGTCTGGACAGGGGCAGGGAGTACTTC. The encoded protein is CASSLDRGREYF.

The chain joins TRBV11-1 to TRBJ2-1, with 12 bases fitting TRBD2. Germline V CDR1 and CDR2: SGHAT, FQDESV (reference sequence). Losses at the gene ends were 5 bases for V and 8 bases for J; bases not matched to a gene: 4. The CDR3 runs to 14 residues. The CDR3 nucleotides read TGTGCCAGCAGCCAGACTAGCGGGAGCGATGAGCAGTTCTTC. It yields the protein CASSQTSGSDEQFF.

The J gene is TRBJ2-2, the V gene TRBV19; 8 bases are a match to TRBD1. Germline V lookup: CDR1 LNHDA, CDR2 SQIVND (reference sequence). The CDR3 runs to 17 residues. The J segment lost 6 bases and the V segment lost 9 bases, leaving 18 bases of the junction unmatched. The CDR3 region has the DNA TGTGCCAGCGTCCCGCAAACAGGACAGGGAATTCCCGGGGAGCTGTTTTTT. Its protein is CASVPQTGQGIPGELFF.

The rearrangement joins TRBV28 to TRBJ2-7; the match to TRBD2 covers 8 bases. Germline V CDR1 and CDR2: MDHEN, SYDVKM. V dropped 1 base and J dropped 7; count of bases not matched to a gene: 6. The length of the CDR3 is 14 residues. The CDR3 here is CASSLYEREWEQYF. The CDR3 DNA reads TGTGCCAGCAGTTTATACGAGCGGGAGTGGGAGCAGTACTTC.

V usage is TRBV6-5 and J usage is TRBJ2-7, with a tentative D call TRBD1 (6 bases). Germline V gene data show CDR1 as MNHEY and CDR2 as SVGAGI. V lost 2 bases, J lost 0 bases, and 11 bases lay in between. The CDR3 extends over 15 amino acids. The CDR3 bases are TGTGCCAGCAGTTACGAGACAGGTAACTCCTACGAGCAGTACTTC. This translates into CASSYETGNSYEQYF.

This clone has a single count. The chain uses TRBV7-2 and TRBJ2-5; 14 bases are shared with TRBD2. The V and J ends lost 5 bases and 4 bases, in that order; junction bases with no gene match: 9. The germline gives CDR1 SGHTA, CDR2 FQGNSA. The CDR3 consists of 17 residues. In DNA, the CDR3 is TGTGCCAGCAGCCCAACGACTAGCGGGGGGGCGGGAGAGACCCAGTACTTC. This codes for CASSPTTSGGAGETQYF.

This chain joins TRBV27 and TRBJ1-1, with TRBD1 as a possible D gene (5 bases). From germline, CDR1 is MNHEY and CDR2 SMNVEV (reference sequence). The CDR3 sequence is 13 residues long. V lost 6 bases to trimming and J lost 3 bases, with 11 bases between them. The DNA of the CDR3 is TGTGCCAGCAGCCAGACAGCCGACACTGAAGCTTTCTTT. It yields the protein CASSQTADTEAFF.